This T cell receptor beta chain was recovered during a study of T cell changes during pregnancy in multiple sclerosis. This CDR3 spans 12 amino acids. Trimming shortened V by 3 bases and J by 4 bases, and 7 bases separated the two germline ends. The V gene's germline CDR1 is MNHEY and CDR2 SMNVEV (reference sequence). As concerns this clone: In the same sample, other DNA sequences code for this CDR3.

Some clones are missing from TCRdb's copy, which holds only in-frame ones; the method was immunoSEQ multiplex PCR. The sample includes tens of thousands of clones, 94% of them seen just once. The starting material was CD8+ T cells from peripheral blood mononuclear cells, obtained before pregnancy. The receptor was isolated from a female donor with multiple sclerosis, enrolled in a pregnancy study. J is TRBJ2-7 and V is TRBV27; D unclear. The CDR3: CASSFPGYEQYF. In nucleotides, the CDR3 is TGTGCCAGCAGTTTCCCCGGGTACGAGCAGTACTTC.